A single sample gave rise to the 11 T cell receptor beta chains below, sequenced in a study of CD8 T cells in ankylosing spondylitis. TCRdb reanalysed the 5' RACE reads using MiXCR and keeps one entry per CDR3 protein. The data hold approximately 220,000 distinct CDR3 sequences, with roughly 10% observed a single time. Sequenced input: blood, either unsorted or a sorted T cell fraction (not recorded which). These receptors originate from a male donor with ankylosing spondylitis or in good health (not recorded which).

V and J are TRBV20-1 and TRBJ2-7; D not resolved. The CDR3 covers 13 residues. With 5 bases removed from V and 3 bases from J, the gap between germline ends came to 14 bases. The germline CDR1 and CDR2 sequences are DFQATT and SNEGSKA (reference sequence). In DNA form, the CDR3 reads TGCAGTGCTTCGACTGGCGCGTTCTACGAGCAGTACTTC. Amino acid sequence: CSASTGAFYEQYF.

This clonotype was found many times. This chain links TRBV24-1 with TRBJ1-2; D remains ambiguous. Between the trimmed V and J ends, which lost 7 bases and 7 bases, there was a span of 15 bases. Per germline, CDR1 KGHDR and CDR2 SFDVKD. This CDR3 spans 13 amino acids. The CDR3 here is CATSAAWEVGYTF. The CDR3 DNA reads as TGTGCCACCAGCGCAGCCTGGGAGGTTGGCTACACCTTC.

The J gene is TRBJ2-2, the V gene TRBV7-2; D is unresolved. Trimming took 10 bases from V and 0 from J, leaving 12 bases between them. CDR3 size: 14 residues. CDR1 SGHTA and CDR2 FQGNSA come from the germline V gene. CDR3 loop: CATAYATNTGELFF. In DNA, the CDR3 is TGTGCCACGGCGTACGCGACGAACACCGGGGAGCTGTTTTTT.

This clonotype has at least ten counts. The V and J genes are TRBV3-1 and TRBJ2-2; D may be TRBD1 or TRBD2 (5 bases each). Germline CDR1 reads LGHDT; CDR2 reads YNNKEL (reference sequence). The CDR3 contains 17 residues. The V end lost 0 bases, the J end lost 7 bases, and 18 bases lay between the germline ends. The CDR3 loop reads CASSQDPGTTSGGELFF. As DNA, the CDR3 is TGTGCCAGCAGCCAAGACCCAGGGACGACTTCAGGCGGGGAGCTGTTTTTT.

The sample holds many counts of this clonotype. The CDR3 DNA reads as TGTGCCAGCATGCGGTCTGAAGACGAGCAGTACTTC. This gives the protein CASMRSEDEQYF. The rearrangement uses TRBV6-5 and TRBJ2-7; no clear D. The CDR3 loop spans 12 amino acids. The V and J ends lost 7 bases and 5 bases respectively, with 12 bases between them. From germline, CDR1 is MNHEY and CDR2 SVGAGI.

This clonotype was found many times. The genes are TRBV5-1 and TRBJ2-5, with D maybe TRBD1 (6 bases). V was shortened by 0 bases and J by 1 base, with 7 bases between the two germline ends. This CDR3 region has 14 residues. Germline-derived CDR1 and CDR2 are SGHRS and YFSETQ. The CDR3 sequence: CASSLGTVQETQYF. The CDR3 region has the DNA TGCGCCAGCAGCTTGGGGACAGTCCAAGAGACCCAGTACTTC.

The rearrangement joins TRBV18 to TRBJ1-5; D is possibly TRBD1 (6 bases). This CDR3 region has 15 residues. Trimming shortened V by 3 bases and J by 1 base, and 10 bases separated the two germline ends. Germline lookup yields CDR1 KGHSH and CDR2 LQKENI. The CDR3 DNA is TGTGCCAGCTCACCGGGGGCGAAGAGCAATCAGCCCCAGCATTTT. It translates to CASSPGAKSNQPQHF.

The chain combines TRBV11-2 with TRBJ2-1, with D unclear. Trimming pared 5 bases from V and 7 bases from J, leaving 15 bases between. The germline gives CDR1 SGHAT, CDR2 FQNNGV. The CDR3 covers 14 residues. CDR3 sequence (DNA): TGTGCCAGCAGCCCAGAGCGCCTTCTTAATGAGCAGTTCTTC. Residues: CASSPERLLNEQFF.

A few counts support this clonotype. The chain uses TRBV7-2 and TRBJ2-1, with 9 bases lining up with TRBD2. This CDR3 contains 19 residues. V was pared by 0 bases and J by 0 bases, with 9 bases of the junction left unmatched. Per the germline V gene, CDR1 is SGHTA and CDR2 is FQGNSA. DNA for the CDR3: TGTGCCAGCAGCTTAGCGGGGTCTAGCGGGGCCCCCTCCTACAATGAGCAGTTCTTC. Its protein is CASSLAGSSGAPSYNEQFF.

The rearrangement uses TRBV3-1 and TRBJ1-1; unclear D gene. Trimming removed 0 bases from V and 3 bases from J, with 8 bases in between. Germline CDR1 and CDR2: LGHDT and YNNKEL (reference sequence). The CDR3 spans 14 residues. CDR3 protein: CASSQDLGDTEAFF. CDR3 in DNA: TGTGCCAGCAGCCAAGACCTCGGGGACACTGAAGCTTTCTTT.

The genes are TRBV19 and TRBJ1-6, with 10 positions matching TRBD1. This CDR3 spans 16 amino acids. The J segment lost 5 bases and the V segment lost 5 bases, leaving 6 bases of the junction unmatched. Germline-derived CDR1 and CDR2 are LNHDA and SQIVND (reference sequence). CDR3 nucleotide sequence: TGTGCCAGTAGTGTCCGGGACAGGGGTGATAATTCACCCCTCCACTTT. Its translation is CASSVRDRGDNSPLHF.